The entry below describes one T cell receptor (beta chain). Its antigen remains unknown. The record originates from a study of T cell repertoires in cytomegalovirus infection. Across the whole study: Selected CMV epitopes included recently identified HLA-C-restricted ones as well as well-studied HLA-B-restricted ones. Notes on the study in general: HLA-C-restricted CMV clonotypes gave the most frequent clonotype in two of eight donors.

TCRdb re-analysed the reads in MiXCR, keeping a single row per CDR3 protein. The table records 900,000 to 950,000 distinct CDR3 sequences, 31% of them present only once. The germline gives CDR1 MGHRA, CDR2 YSYEKL. There are 17 residues in the CDR3. V trimming: 5 bases; J trimming: 0 bases; junction bases outside the gene matches: 9. The specimen was cultured CD8+ T cells from PBMCs, collected from culture after CMV antigen stimulation. The chain combines TRBV4-1 with TRBJ2-3; 9 bases fit TRBD2. This clonotype was obtained from a human donor in good health (CMV status not recorded). Some clones in this sample may be carry-over from other donors' samples. The CDR3 spells CASSWKSGGSSTDTQYF. The CDR3 coding sequence is TGCGCCAGCAGCTGGAAAAGCGGGGGGTCTAGCACAGATACGCAGTATTTT.